This entry is about one T cell receptor beta chain. Its binding antigen is unknown. Per-base qualities were not stored, and no clone one base away is much larger. The CDR3 numbers 13 residues from cysteine through phenylalanine. CDR3 DNA is the only sequence kept; it has 39 bases, read in frame from the first base. CDR1 and CDR2 are read off the germline V gene as SGHAT and FQNNGV. At the junction V is shortened by 3 bases and J by 5 bases, with 10 bases in between. The record originates from a study of blood T cells in healthy people across ages (dated by TCRdb to the mid-2010s). Background for the entire study: Template switching captured roughly one uniquely barcoded TCR beta cDNA molecule per two T cells in model experiments. Donors were grouped into four age groups: young (average 16 years), middle-aged (roughly 40), aged (62) and long-lived (about 82). Age-related changes in TCR beta repertoire diversity were measured in the study by deep sequencing normalized with unique cDNA molecular identifiers. Using the same blood draw, the study looked at two additional independent replicas of 1 million unique cDNA reads for two donors, one aged 18 to 30 and the other aged 80 or older. To avoid experimental bias, donors of different ages were distributed randomly across sequencing lanes. The paper's findings and limits, for the study overall: There was a strong correlation between observed TCR beta diversity and the percentage of naive T cells measured by flow cytometry. Conclusive comparison of naive and antigen-experienced compartments was prevented by the profiling of bulk unsorted PBMCs. Compared with the aged group, the long-lived group had more naive CD4+ T cells, fewer expanded clones and increased TCR diversity, suggesting age selection. Estimates of total diversity based on one million sequenced T cells were regarded as lower bounds and as underestimates. Observed TCR beta diversity per million T cells fell roughly linearly with age, and a significant reduction was already apparent by age approximately 41. Because the CMV infection status of the donors was unknown, age-related changes in expanded clonotypes may potentially have been confounded.

Library method: 5' RACE. Sequencing was performed on an Illumina HiSeq 2500. A second PCR of roughly 7 to 11 cycles was performed with a sample-barcoded 5' primer and a J-beta primer mix. A template-switch 5' adaptor carrying 12 random nucleotides introduced a unique molecular identifier onto each TCR beta cDNA molecule. Each sample yielded at least 3 million CDR3-containing paired-end reads. First-strand cDNA was synthesized from all RNA with the Mint cDNA synthesis kit, primed by a TRBC-specific oligonucleotide. All cDNA was treated with uracil-DNA glycosylase and then went through a first 18-cycle PCR with the universal primers M1SS and BC2_uni_R. In the authors' own workflow: Normalization of each sample was performed by random selection of 1 million high-quality reads, each carrying a distinct molecular identifier. Instead of being binned into consensus sequences, reads with shared molecular identifiers were discarded. MiTCR, run with a Q25 quality threshold and the strictest error-elimination algorithm, handled CDR3 identification, clonotype clustering and error correction. Lower-bound total TCR beta diversity was estimated with a nonparametric unseen species model using Euler transformation. TCRdb reprocessing: public reads trimmed at Q25 with fastp, clones called with MiXCR, in-frame beta chains kept. Merged by CDR3 protein, the rows form single entries marked with the most common genes and DNA. Here the V and J calls rest on TCRdb's processing, not on the authors' analysis. This sample gives 1.5 million to 2 million distinct CDR3 sequences in total; about 49% of them show up just once. The leading ten clones occupy over 2% of the sample.

Donors were 39 systemically healthy Caucasian individuals from Russia aged roughly 6 to 90 years. Approximately 9 milliliters of peripheral blood were collected from each donor into EDTA-treated Vacutainer tubes. Ficoll-Paque density-gradient centrifugation was used to isolate PBMCs, with at least 6.5 million per sample. Trizol reagent was used to extract total RNA from PBMCs, with at least 5 micrograms per sample. The percentages of naive CD45RAhigh/CD27high T cells were determined by flow cytometry on a PBMC aliquot from every donor. The source of this sequence is a middle-aged woman in good health. This chain joins TRBV11-2 to TRBJ2-5; too little of a D gene remains to name it. Material: blood. The sequence in DNA is TGTGCCAGCAGCTTTTCCAACCTCGAGACCCAGTACTTC. It translates as CASSFSNLETQYF.